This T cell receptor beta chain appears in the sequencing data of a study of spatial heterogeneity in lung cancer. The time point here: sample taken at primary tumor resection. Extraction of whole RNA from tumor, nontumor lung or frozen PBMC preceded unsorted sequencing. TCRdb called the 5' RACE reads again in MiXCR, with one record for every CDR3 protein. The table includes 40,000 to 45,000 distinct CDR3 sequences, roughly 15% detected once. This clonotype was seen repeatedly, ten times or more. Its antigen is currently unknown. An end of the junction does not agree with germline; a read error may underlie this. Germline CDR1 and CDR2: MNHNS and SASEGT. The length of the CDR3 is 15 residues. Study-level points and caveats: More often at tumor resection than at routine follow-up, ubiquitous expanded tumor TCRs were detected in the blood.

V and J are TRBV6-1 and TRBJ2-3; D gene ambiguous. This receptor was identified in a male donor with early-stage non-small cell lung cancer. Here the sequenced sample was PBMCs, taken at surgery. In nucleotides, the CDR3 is TGTGCCAGCGGTGACCTGTCCGTGAGTCCAGATACGCAGTATTTT. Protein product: CASGDLSVSPDTQYF.